This record looks at one T cell receptor beta chain sequence and its context. Per germline, CDR1 SGHNT and CDR2 YYREEE (reference sequence). This CDR3 has 15 residues. V lost 2 bases and J 4 bases, leaving 15 bases between the germline ends. These data come from a study of PD-1 and CTLA-4 blockade in melanoma. Repertoires were generated with immunoSEQ multiplex PCR, while TCRdb's copy carries only in-frame clones and drops some. The table has about 30,000 clones, approximately 90% seen once; the top ten hold roughly 6%. The specimen was CD8+ T cells from peripheral blood, collected from a patient given anti-PD-1 treatment. This chain links TRBV5-4 with TRBJ1-1; the D is unclear. This sequence originates from a human donor with melanoma. This CDR3 reads CASSFSEAMATEAFF. For the CDR3, the DNA is TGTGCCAGCAGCTTCTCAGAGGCGATGGCCACTGAAGCTTTCTTT.